This TCR beta chain was identified during a study of blood T cells in healthy people across ages. General study results and limits: In older individuals, TCR beta diversity per million T cells was lower, falling roughly linearly with age.

Then a second PCR, running roughly 6 to 11 cycles, was carried out with a sample-barcoded 5' primer and a J-beta primer mix. Each CDR3 protein is one row after TCRdb ran MiXCR on the 5' RACE reads. The sample carries roughly 830,000 distinct CDR3 sequences, under 80% recorded once. Germline CDR1 is LNHDA and CDR2 is SQIVND (reference sequence). The CDR3 extends over 14 amino acids. V dropped 8 bases and J dropped 2; count of bases not matched to a gene: 8. This clonotype has more than one count but fewer than ten. As yet, its antigen is unknown. The chain combines TRBV19 with TRBJ2-5, with 7 bases matching TRBD2. The receptor's source is a young man in good health. The sequencing input was blood. CDR3 in amino acids: CASSSWGGQETQYF. CDR3 coding DNA: TGTGCCAGTTCCTCTTGGGGGGGACAAGAGACCCAGTACTTC.